This T cell receptor (beta chain) was sequenced in a study of regulatory T cells in long-lasting Graves disease. Sample time point: newly diagnosed GD, antithyroid drugs for less than 3 months. The TCR library used RNA extracted from PBMCs. In each case, Graves' disease was diagnosed per American Thyroid Association guidelines. Germline CDR1 is SGHTA and CDR2 is FQGTGA. The CDR3 extends over 17 amino acids. Trimming left V 5 bases short and J 0 bases short, with 17 bases between. This clonotype has a handful of counts. Construction of the TCR beta libraries employed iRepertoire HTBI primers in conjunction with Arm-PCR of CDR3 regions. TCRdb itself ran the multiplex PCR reads through MiXCR, one entry per CDR3 protein. The table has roughly 420,000 distinct CDR3 sequences, 12% to 15% seen once. These data are also associated with another study on T cells in Graves' hyperthyroidism and ophthalmopathy.

The sequencing here drew on peripheral blood mononuclear cells (PBMCs), taken at new diagnosis, from a patient treated with antithyroid drugs. This clonotype was obtained from a woman aged 50 to 65 with Graves disease. The chain has TRBV7-3 and TRBJ2-1; a possible D gene is TRBD1 (5 bases). CDR3 sequence reads: CASSVGAPGGSYNEQFF. The DNA for the CDR3 is TGTGCCAGCAGCGTTGGGGCACCCGGCGGCTCCTACAATGAGCAGTTCTTC.